The 24 T cell receptor beta chains below all came from one sample that was sequenced in a study of Ad26.COV2.S vaccination and SARS-CoV-2 variants. The method was immunoSEQ multiplex PCR; TCRdb's version includes in-frame clones alone and lacks a portion of them. The sample gives 300,000 to 350,000 clones, around 89% of which show up once; 5% is in the top ten. Indicated treatment: about 20 received Ad26.COV2.S at low or high dose, single or two shots; about 5 received placebo; per-sample allocation not given. The study sampled participants on day 63 after the first vaccine or placebo injection. The sequences come from peripheral blood, collected in a trial of Ad26.COV2.S vaccine versus placebo. The receptors stem from a person between 18 and 59 years old who received the Ad26.COV2.S COVID-19 vaccine or a placebo.

This clone was counted between two and nine times. The chain combines TRBV19 with TRBJ2-4, with TRBD1 matching over 9 bases. The CDR3 consists of 17 residues. V lost 0 bases, J lost 3 bases, and 6 bases stayed unmatched. Germline CDR1 LNHDA, CDR2 SQIVND (reference sequence). The DNA for the CDR3 is TGTGCCAGTAGTATAGACCACAGGGGGCCGGTCAAAAACATTCAGTACTTC. Translation: CASSIDHRGPVKNIQYF. Looking up the rest from reference TRBV19 and TRBJ2-4 gives the full variable domain: DGGITQSPKYLFRKEGQNVTLSCEQNLNHDAMYWYRQDPGQGLRLIYYSQIVNDFQKGDIAEGYSVSREKKESFPLTVTSAQKNPTAFYLCASSIDHRGPVKNIQYFGAGTRLSVL.

The chain carries TRBV9 and TRBJ2-1; 7 positions match TRBD2. With 0 bases clipped from V and 8 bases from J, the junction kept 11 bases outside the gene matches. The CDR3 length is 16 residues. CDR1 SGDLS and CDR2 YYNGEE come from the germline V gene. Here the CDR3 reads CASSVAGGGTLHEQFF. The CDR3, as DNA: TGTGCCAGCAGCGTAGCTGGGGGGGGGACCTTACATGAGCAGTTCTTC.

This chain links TRBV28 with TRBJ1-6, with a tentative D call TRBD1 (6 bases). The germline gives CDR1 MDHEN, CDR2 SYDVKM. Deletions cut 6 bases from V and 6 bases from J, with 21 bases between. This CDR3 contains 17 residues. For the CDR3, the DNA is TGTGCCAGCAGAAACGGCCGACAGGCCAACCCTAATTCACCCCTCCACTTT. Translation: CASRNGRQANPNSPLHF.

CDR3 in DNA: TGTGCCTGCCAGTCAGGGGCCAACGTCCTGACTTTC. Protein: CACQSGANVLTF. The chain combines TRBV2 with TRBJ2-6; D is unresolved. This CDR3 region has 12 residues. Germline CDR1 and CDR2: SNHLY and FYNNEI. Trimming pared 11 bases from V and 4 bases from J, leaving 9 bases between.

The rearrangement links TRBV19 to TRBJ1-1; TRBD1 agrees at 7 bases. There are 13 residues in the CDR3. The V and J ends lost 7 bases and 3 bases, in that order; junction bases with no gene match: 5. Germline assignment: CDR1 LNHDA and CDR2 SQIVND (reference sequence). CDR3 bases: TGTGCCAGTACCCGGGACAGATACACTGAAGCTTTCTTT. Translated, it gives CASTRDRYTEAFF.

The chain recombines TRBV28 with TRBJ2-5; unclear D gene. The CDR3 runs 16 residues. Per germline, CDR1 MDHEN and CDR2 SYDVKM. Trimming removed 1 base at V and 2 bases at J, with 14 bases between. The CDR3 region is CASSLSGGRVQETQYF. DNA for the CDR3: TGTGCCAGCAGTTTATCTGGTGGCAGAGTTCAAGAGACCCAGTACTTC.

The J gene is TRBJ2-1, the V gene TRBV6-5, with D perhaps matching TRBD1 (5 bases). The V end was cut by 0 bases, the J end by 8 bases, with 17 bases between. This CDR3 has 16 residues. The germline V gene has CDR1 MNHEY and CDR2 SVGAGI. Written as DNA, the CDR3 is TGTGCCAGCAGTTACTCCCTGGTGGGGCGAGTGGATGAGCAGTTCTTC. It yields the protein CASSYSLVGRVDEQFF.

V gene TRBV2 combines with J gene TRBJ2-2; D is ambiguous. The CDR3 has 16 residues. Germline V gene sequence: CDR1 SNHLY, CDR2 FYNNEI. Trimming cost V 1 base and J 0 bases, with 9 bases left between them. This CDR3 is CASSEERGANTGELFF. The CDR3 DNA sequence: TGTGCCAGCAGTGAAGAACGAGGCGCGAACACCGGGGAGCTGTTTTTT.

V gene TRBV5-1 combines with J gene TRBJ1-1; no reliable D call. The CDR3 sequence is 15 residues long. Trimming shortened V by 0 bases and J by 0 bases, and 9 bases separated the two germline ends. Germline-derived CDR1 and CDR2 are SGHRS and YFSETQ. The CDR3 loop is CASSLDQPMNTEAFF. The CDR3 DNA follows: TGCGCCAGCAGCTTGGATCAGCCCATGAACACTGAAGCTTTCTTT.

The V call is TRBV4-1, the J call TRBJ1-2; D not certain. Germline CDR1 is MGHRA and CDR2 is YSYEKL. V was cut by 1 base and J by 6 bases, with 12 bases left in between. The CDR3 totals 14 residues. The CDR3 protein is CASSQVSGRDGYTF. CDR3 sequence (DNA): TGCGCCAGCAGCCAAGTATCTGGGCGGGATGGCTACACCTTC.

The V and J genes are TRBV19 and TRBJ2-1; 7 positions match TRBD2. V was pared by 8 bases and J by 1 base, with 11 bases of the junction left unmatched. CDR3 length: 16 residues. Germline CDR1 LNHDA, CDR2 SQIVND (reference sequence). The CDR3 bases are TGTGCCAGTCGGGGAGGGGCAGGGAAATCCTACAATGAGCAGTTCTTC. Residues: CASRGGAGKSYNEQFF. Full variable domain (missing parts from reference TRBV19 and TRBJ2-1): DGGITQSPKYLFRKEGQNVTLSCEQNLNHDAMYWYRQDPGQGLRLIYYSQIVNDFQKGDIAEGYSVSREKKESFPLTVTSAQKNPTAFYLCASRGGAGKSYNEQFFGPGTRLTVL.

Comments on this clone: This clone may be a read error of a much larger clone one base away. V and J are TRBV7-7 and TRBJ2-2; 8 bases line up with TRBD1. J was trimmed by 4 bases and V by 3 bases; bases with no gene match: 1. Germline V gene data show CDR1 as SSHAT and CDR2 as FNYEAQ (reference sequence). This CDR3 region has 14 residues. The CDR3 sequence: CASSFGQGTGELFF. As DNA, the CDR3 is TGTGCCAGCAGCTTCGGACAGGGCACCGGGGAGCTGTTTTTT.

Worth noting for this clone: Other nucleotide sequences from this sample produce the same CDR3. The chain is built from TRBV6-6 and TRBJ1-2, with D possibly being TRBD1 (5 bases). V was cut by 0 bases and J by 2 bases, with 7 bases left in between. The CDR3 is 14 residues long. From germline, CDR1 is MNHNY and CDR2 SVGAGI (reference sequence). CDR3 sequence (DNA): TGTGCCAGCAGTTACTCCGGGGGAAACTATGGCTACACCTTC. It codes for CASSYSGGNYGYTF.

The CDR3 DNA is TGCGCCAGCAGCCAAGGGCAGGGGACCGGGGAGCTGTTTTTT. The encoded protein is CASSQGQGTGELFF. This sequence joins TRBV4-3 and TRBJ2-2, with D maybe TRBD1 (6 bases). Trimming cost V 1 base and J 5 bases, with 8 bases left between them. Germline CDR1 LGHNA, CDR2 YSLEER. CDR3 length equals 14 residues.

The chain carries TRBV2 and TRBJ2-1; D may be TRBD2 (6 bases). Germline CDR1 is SNHLY and CDR2 is FYNNEI. The CDR3 is 15 amino acids. Trimming took off 4 bases at V and 0 bases at J, with 10 bases between the two ends. CDR3: CASSGRESSYNEQFF. CDR3 in DNA: TGTGCCAGCAGTGGGAGGGAGAGCTCCTACAATGAGCAGTTCTTC.

The CDR3 loop reads CASSLSGSQYEQYF. The CDR3 DNA reads as TGTGCCAGCAGTTTATCGGGCTCTCAGTACGAGCAGTACTTC. The chain couples TRBV28 to TRBJ2-7; no reliable D call. CDR3 length equals 14 residues. V was trimmed by 1 base and J by 4 bases, leaving 11 bases between them. Germline CDR1 MDHEN, CDR2 SYDVKM.

The CDR3 DNA sequence: TGTGCCACCAGTGATCCGGGACAGGGGACAGAGACCCAGTACTTC. It encodes CATSDPGQGTETQYF. This chain connects TRBV24-1 to TRBJ2-5; 10 nucleotides align to TRBD1. The CDR3 is made up of 15 amino acids. V gave up 3 bases and J gave up 4 bases; unmatched junction bases: 4. Per germline, CDR1 KGHDR and CDR2 SFDVKD.

The gene calls are TRBV7-9 and TRBJ2-3; tentatively, D is TRBD2 (6 bases). Trimming pared 1 base from V and 4 bases from J, leaving 15 bases between. The CDR3 has 16 residues. Germline-derived CDR1 and CDR2 are SEHNR and FQNEAQ (reference sequence). The CDR3 DNA reads as TGTGCCAGCAGCTTAGTCCTGGGCGGGGACTCAGATACGCAGTATTTT. This codes for CASSLVLGGDSDTQYF.

The V and J genes are TRBV3-1 (or the pseudogene TRBV3-2) and TRBJ2-2, with TRBD2 matching 10 bases. The CDR3 runs to 17 residues. V gave up 2 bases and J gave up 0 bases; unmatched junction bases: 3. The germline CDR1 and CDR2 sequences are LGHDT and YNNKEL (reference sequence). The CDR3 protein is CASSQHGLAANTGELFF. For the CDR3, the DNA is TGTGCCAGCAGCCAACACGGACTAGCGGCGAACACCGGGGAGCTGTTTTTT.

This chain uses TRBV29-1 with TRBJ2-1; the match to TRBD2 covers 11 bases. Trimming at V came to 1 base and at J to 9 bases, leaving 2 bases not matched to a gene. The CDR3 length is 13 residues. Germline CDR1 SQVTM, CDR2 ANQGSEA. Here the CDR3 DNA reads TGCAGCGTTGAAGGACTAGCGGGGCGTGAGCAGTTCTTC. Translation gives CSVEGLAGREQFF.

CDR3: CSAMLAGGVNEQFF. CDR3 in DNA: TGCAGCGCAATGCTAGCGGGAGGGGTGAATGAGCAGTTCTTC. The J gene is TRBJ2-1, the V gene TRBV29-1; 12 nucleotides align to TRBD2. The length of the CDR3 is 14 residues. Per the germline V gene, CDR1 is SQVTM and CDR2 is ANQGSEA. V dropped 7 bases and J dropped 7; count of bases not matched to a gene: 8.

This clone was observed once. The chain uses TRBV10-3 and TRBJ2-1; 10 positions agree with TRBD2. The CDR3 is 22 amino acids. CDR1 and CDR2 from the germline V gene are ENHRY and SYGVKD. With V trimmed by 0 bases and J by 0 bases, 17 bases remained unmatched. This CDR3 is CAISESIGLAALKPGSYNEQFF. Written as DNA, the CDR3 is TGTGCCATCAGTGAGTCAATTGGACTAGCGGCGCTAAAACCCGGCTCCTACAATGAGCAGTTCTTC.

Here the CDR3 reads CASSFFNQETQYF. DNA of the CDR3: TGTGCCAGCAGCTTTTTCAACCAAGAGACCCAGTACTTC. This chain links TRBV7-8 with TRBJ2-5; D not certain. In germline, CDR1 is SGHVS, CDR2 FQNEAQ. The CDR3 runs 13 residues. V shed 3 bases and J shed 0 bases, with 5 bases lying between them.

This clone has just one count. The sample holds other DNA sequences that translate to the same CDR3. The chain couples TRBV7-2 to TRBJ2-7; tentative D call: TRBD2 (6 bases). The V gene lost 5 bases and the J gene lost 1 base, with 12 bases spanning the gap. The CDR3 runs to 14 residues. The germline CDR1 and CDR2 sequences are SGHTA and FQGNSA. The CDR3 sequence: CASSLGTGSYEQYF. CDR3 sequence (DNA): TGTGCCAGCAGCCTAGGGACTGGTTCCTACGAGCAGTACTTC.